Here is one T cell receptor (beta chain) with its context. The target antigen is unknown. Preparation of the TCRbeta library used unique molecular identifiers. In TCRdb, the PCR reads were re-called with MiXCR into one record per CDR3 protein. The data show around 440,000 distinct CDR3 sequences, 15% to 20% seen once. This record belongs to a study of T-cell reconstitution after alpha-beta-depleted transplantation in children. V was pared by 0 bases and J by 2 bases, with 14 bases between. CDR1 is SGHRS, CDR2 YFSETQ, per germline. The CDR3 consists of 16 residues. Points from the study as a whole: There were some patients whose high TCRbeta diversity at day 60 came from surviving recipient T cells and thymic progenitors. Alpha-beta T cells about two months after transplant reportedly derived from several hundred expanded graft clones. From newly produced T cells came most of the T-cell counts and diversity one year after transplant.

This clonotype was obtained from a boy in the first two years of life who had a stem cell transplant for Wiskott-Aldrich syndrome, so the T cells may come from the graft donor. The sequences come from PBMCs, mostly from graft donor cells, collected 360 days after TCRalphabeta/CD19-depleted stem cell transplant. The V gene is TRBV5-1, the J gene TRBJ2-5; D possibly corresponds to TRBD1 (5 bases). The CDR3 loop reads CASSLAPLTVQETQYF. CDR3 coding DNA: TGCGCCAGCAGCTTGGCCCCCCTGACAGTTCAAGAGACCCAGTACTTC.